This T cell receptor (beta chain) was obtained from a study of T-cell memory formation after mild COVID-19. Study at large: The study found TCR clusters largely donor specific.

TCRdb processed the 5' RACE reads anew with MiXCR; each CDR3 protein has one entry. The sample holds approximately 290,000 distinct CDR3 sequences, 15% to 20% seen once. The ends were cut back, 0 bases at V and 4 bases at J, with 11 bases in the middle. Germline loops: CDR1 MGHRA, CDR2 YSYEKL. CDR3 size: 15 residues. The sample taken for sequencing was PBMCs or a T cell subset sorted from them (not recorded which). The genes are TRBV4-1 and TRBJ2-3; D gene unclear. The source is a man younger than 30 who had mild COVID-19 (a few samples of this study predate the infection). Cell type and time point are not known. The chain's CDR3 is CASSQDYLEADTQYF. CDR3 coding DNA: TGCGCCAGCAGCCAAGATTACTTAGAGGCAGATACGCAGTATTTT.